Each of the 3 T cell receptor beta chains below was sequenced from the same sample in a study of blood T cell repertoires in COVID-19. Data came from immunoSEQ multiplex PCR; TCRdb stores just in-frame clones and leaves some out. Found here are roughly 180,000 clones, approximately 80% of them singletons; the top ten hold about an eighth. Input material: PBMCs or T cells enriched from blood (not recorded which). The origin of the receptors is a man aged 60 to 75 who had been exposed to COVID-19.

This rearrangement joins TRBV27 to TRBJ1-2; weak D call: TRBD1 (5 bases). Germline V gene lookup returns CDR1 MNHEY and CDR2 SMNVEV (reference sequence). V lost 0 bases to trimming and J lost 5 bases, with 13 bases between them. This CDR3 is built from 15 residues. CDR3 nucleotides: TGTGCCAGCAGTTTATCGATGGGGGGGGGATATGGCTACACCTTC. This translates into CASSLSMGGGYGYTF.

This sequence joins TRBV19 and TRBJ1-1; D possibly corresponds to TRBD1 (6 bases). Between the trimmed V and J ends, which lost 5 bases and 4 bases, there was a span of 17 bases. This CDR3 is built from 15 residues. Germline values: CDR1 LNHDA, CDR2 SQIVND (reference sequence). In DNA form, the CDR3 reads TGTGCCAGTAGTGCACGACAGGCGGGGGCCACTGAAGCTTTCTTT. Translating gives CASSARQAGATEAFF.

This clone was counted a few times. The chain joins TRBV11-2 to TRBJ1-1; the D gene is possibly TRBD1 (6 bases). The length of the CDR3 is 16 residues. The ends were cut back, 1 base at V and 1 base at J, with 13 bases in the middle. CDR1 SGHAT and CDR2 FQNNGV come from the germline V gene. The CDR3 DNA sequence: TGTGCCAGCAGCTTAGGTGCTGGGGGCCGGAACACTGAAGCTTTCTTT. This translates into CASSLGAGGRNTEAFF.